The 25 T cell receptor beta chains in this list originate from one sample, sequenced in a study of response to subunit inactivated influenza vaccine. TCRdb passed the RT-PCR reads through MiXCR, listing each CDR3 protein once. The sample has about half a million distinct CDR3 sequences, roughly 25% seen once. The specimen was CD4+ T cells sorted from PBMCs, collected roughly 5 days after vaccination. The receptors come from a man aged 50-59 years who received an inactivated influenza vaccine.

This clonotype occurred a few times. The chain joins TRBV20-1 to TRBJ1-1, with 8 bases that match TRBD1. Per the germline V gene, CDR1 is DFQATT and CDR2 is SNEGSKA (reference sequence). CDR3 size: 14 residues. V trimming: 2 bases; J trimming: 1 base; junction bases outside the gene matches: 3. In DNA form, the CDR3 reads TGCAGTGCTAGACAGGGGGCGACGAACACTGAAGCTTTCTTT. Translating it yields CSARQGATNTEAFF.

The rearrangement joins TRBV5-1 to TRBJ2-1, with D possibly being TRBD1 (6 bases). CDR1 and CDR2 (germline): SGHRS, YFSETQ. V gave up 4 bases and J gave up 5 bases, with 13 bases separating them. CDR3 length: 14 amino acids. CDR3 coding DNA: TGCGCCAGCAGCGGGGGACAACAGAACAATGAGCAGTTCTTC. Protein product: CASSGGQQNNEQFF.

The CDR3 nucleotides read TGTGCCAGCAACGAGGCTAGCGGGGGTTCCTACGAGCAGTACTTC. It specifies CASNEASGGSYEQYF. The chain has TRBV6-1 and TRBJ2-7; TRBD2 agrees at 10 bases. The junction had 7 bases not matched to a gene; V was cut back by 7 bases and J by 1 base. The CDR3 is 15 amino acids. The germline V gene has CDR1 MNHNS and CDR2 SASEGT.

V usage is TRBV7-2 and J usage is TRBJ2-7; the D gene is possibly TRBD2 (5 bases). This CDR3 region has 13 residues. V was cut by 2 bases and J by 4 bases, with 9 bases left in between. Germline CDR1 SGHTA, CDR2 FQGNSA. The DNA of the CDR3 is TGTGCCAGCAGCTTAATTCGGGATTACGAGCAGTACTTC. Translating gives CASSLIRDYEQYF. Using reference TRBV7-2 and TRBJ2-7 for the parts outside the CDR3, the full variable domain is GAGVSQSPSNKVTEKGKDVELRCDPISGHTALYWYRQSLGQGLEFLIYFQGNSAPDKSGLPSDRFSAERTGGSVSTLTIQRTQQEDSAVYLCASSLIRDYEQYFGPGTRLTVT.

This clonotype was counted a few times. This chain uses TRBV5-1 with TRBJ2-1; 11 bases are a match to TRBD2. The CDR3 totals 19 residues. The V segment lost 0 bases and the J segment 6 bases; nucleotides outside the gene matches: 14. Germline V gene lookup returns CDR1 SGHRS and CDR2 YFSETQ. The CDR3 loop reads CASSLEFGSGRARINEQFF. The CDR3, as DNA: TGCGCCAGCAGCTTGGAGTTCGGTAGCGGGAGGGCCCGAATCAATGAGCAGTTCTTC.

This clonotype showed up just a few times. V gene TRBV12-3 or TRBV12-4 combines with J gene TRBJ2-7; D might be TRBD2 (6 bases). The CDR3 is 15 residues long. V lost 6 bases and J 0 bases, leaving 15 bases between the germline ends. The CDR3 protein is CASRLSGFSSYEQYF. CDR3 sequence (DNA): TGTGCCAGCAGGTTGAGCGGGTTCAGCTCCTACGAGCAGTACTTC.

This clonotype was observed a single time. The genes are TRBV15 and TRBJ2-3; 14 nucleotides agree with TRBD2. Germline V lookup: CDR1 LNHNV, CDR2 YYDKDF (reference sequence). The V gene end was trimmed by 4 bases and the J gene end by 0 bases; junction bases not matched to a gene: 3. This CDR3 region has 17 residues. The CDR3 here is CATSTRLAGGSTDTQYF. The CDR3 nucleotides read TGTGCCACCAGCACCCGACTAGCGGGGGGGAGCACAGATACGCAGTATTTT.

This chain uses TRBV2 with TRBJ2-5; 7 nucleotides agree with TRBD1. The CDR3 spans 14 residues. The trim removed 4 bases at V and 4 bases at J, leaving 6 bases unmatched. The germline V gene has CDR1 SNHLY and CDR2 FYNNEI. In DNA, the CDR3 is TGTGCCAGCAGTGGACAGGGTCCCTCAGAGACCCAGTACTTC. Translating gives CASSGQGPSETQYF.

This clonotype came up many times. CDR3 nucleotide sequence: TGCAGCGTGGAGAACAGGGGGCGCGGAGAGACCCAGTACTTC. This codes for CSVENRGRGETQYF. The chain is built from TRBV29-1 and TRBJ2-5; TRBD1 agrees at 9 bases. This CDR3 has 14 residues. Germline CDR1 reads SQVTM; CDR2 reads ANQGSEA. The V gene end was trimmed by 6 bases and the J gene end by 4 bases; junction bases not matched to a gene: 9.

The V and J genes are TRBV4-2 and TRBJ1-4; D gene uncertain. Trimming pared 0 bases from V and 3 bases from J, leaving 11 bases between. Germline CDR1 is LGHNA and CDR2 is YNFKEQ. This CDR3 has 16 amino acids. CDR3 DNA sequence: TGTGCCAGCAGCCAAGAACGAGGTGCTGCTAATGAAAAACTGTTTTTT. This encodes CASSQERGAANEKLFF.

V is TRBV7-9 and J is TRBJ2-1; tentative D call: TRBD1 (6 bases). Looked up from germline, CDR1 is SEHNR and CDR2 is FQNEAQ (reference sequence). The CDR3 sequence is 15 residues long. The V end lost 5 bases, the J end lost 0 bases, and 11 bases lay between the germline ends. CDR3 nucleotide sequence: TGTGCCAGCAGCAAACTAGGGGGCTCCTACAATGAGCAGTTCTTC. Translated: CASSKLGGSYNEQFF.

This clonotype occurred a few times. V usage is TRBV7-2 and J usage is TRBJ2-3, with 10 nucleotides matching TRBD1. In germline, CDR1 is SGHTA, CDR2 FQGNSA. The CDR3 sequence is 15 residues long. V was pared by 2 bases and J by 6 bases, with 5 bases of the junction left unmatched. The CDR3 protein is CASSLMGQGIDTQYF. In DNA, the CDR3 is TGTGCCAGCAGCTTAATGGGACAGGGGATTGATACGCAGTATTTT. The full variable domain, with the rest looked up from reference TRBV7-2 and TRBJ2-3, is GAGVSQSPSNKVTEKGKDVELRCDPISGHTALYWYRQSLGQGLEFLIYFQGNSAPDKSGLPSDRFSAERTGGSVSTLTIQRTQQEDSAVYLCASSLMGQGIDTQYFGPGTRLTVL.

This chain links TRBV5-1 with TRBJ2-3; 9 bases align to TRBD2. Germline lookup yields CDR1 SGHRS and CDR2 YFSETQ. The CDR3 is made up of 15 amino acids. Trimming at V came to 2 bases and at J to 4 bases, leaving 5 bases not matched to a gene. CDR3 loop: CASSFSGRTADTQYF. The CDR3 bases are TGCGCCAGCAGCTTTAGCGGGAGAACCGCAGATACGCAGTATTTT.

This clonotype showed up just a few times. CDR3 in amino acids: CASGGTSVLSSTDTQYF. The CDR3 nucleotides read TGCGCCAGCGGCGGGACTAGCGTACTATCTAGCACAGATACGCAGTATTTT. This chain connects TRBV4-1 to TRBJ2-3, with TRBD2 identical over 10 bases. Per germline, CDR1 MGHRA and CDR2 YSYEKL. The length of the CDR3 is 17 residues. Trimming at V came to 8 bases and at J to 0 bases, leaving 11 bases not matched to a gene.

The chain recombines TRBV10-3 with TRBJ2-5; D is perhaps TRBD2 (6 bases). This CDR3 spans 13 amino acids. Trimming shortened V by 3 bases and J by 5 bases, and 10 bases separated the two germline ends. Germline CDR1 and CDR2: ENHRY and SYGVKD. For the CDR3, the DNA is TGTGCCATCAGTGATGCGGGGCGGGAGACCCAGTACTTC. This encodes CAISDAGRETQYF.

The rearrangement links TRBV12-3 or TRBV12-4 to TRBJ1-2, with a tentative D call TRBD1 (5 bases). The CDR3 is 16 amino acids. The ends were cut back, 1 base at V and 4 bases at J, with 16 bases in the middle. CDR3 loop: CASSLDGLGTVYGYTF. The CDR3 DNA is TGTGCCAGCAGTTTAGACGGCTTGGGGACGGTCTATGGCTACACCTTC.

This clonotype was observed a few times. For the CDR3, the DNA is TGTGCCAGCCGAAAGGGGGCAAACCACGAGCAGTACTTC. This encodes CASRKGANHEQYF. This sequence joins TRBV25-1 and TRBJ2-7, with 7 positions matching TRBD1. The germline gives CDR1 MGHDK, CDR2 SYGVNS. The CDR3 is 13 residues long. The junction had 9 bases not matched to a gene; V was cut back by 8 bases and J by 5 bases.

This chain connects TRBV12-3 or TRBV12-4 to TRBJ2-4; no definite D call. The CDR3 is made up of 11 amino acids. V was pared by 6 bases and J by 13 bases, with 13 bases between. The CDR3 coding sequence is TGTGCCAGCAGCCCAAAAGGAAGACAGTACTTC. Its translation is CASSPKGRQYF.

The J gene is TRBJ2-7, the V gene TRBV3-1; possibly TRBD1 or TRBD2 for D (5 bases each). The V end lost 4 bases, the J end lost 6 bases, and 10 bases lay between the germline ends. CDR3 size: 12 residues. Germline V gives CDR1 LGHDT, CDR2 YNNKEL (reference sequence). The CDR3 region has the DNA TGTGCCAGCAGCCCATACGGGACCGAGCAGTACTTC. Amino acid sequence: CASSPYGTEQYF.

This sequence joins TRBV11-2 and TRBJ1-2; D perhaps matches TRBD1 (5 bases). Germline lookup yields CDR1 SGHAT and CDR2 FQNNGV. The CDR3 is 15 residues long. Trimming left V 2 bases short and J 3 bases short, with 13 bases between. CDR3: CASSLMAGRHYGYTF. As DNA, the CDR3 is TGTGCCAGCAGCTTAATGGCAGGGCGGCACTATGGCTACACCTTC.

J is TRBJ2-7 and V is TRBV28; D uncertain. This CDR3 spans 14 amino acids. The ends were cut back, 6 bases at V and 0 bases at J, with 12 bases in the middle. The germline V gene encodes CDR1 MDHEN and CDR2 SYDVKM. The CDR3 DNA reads TGTGCCAGCAGAAGGGCCCTCAGCTCCTACGAGCAGTACTTC. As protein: CASRRALSSYEQYF.

The DNA for the CDR3 is TGCAGCGTTGGGCAGGGACCATCCAATGAGCAGTTCTTC. It yields the protein CSVGQGPSNEQFF. The rearrangement joins TRBV29-1 to TRBJ2-1; D is possibly TRBD1 or TRBD2 (5 bases each). CDR1 SQVTM and CDR2 ANQGSEA come from the germline V gene. There are 13 residues in the CDR3. The V end was cut by 4 bases, the J end by 6 bases, with 13 bases between.

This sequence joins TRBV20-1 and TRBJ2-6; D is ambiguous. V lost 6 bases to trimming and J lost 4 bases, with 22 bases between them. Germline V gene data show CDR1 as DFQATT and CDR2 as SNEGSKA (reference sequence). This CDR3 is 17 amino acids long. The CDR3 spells CSAIQSLPLTGANVLTF. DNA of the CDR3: TGCAGTGCCATTCAATCCTTGCCTCTTACAGGGGCCAACGTCCTGACTTTC.

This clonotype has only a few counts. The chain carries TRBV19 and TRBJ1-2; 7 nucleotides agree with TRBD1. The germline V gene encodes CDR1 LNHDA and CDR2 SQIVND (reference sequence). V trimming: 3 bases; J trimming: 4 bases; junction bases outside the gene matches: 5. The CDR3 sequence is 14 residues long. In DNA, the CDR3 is TGTGCCAGTAGTATCACAGGGGTAGCCTATGGCTACACCTTC. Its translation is CASSITGVAYGYTF.

The CDR3 sequence: CSASWGYEQYF. The CDR3 DNA is TGCAGTGCTAGTTGGGGCTACGAGCAGTACTTC. V and J are TRBV20-1 and TRBJ2-7, with D hard to call. This CDR3 spans 11 amino acids. Trimming left V 3 bases short and J 3 bases short, with 6 bases between. CDR1 and CDR2 from the germline V gene are DFQATT and SNEGSKA (reference sequence).